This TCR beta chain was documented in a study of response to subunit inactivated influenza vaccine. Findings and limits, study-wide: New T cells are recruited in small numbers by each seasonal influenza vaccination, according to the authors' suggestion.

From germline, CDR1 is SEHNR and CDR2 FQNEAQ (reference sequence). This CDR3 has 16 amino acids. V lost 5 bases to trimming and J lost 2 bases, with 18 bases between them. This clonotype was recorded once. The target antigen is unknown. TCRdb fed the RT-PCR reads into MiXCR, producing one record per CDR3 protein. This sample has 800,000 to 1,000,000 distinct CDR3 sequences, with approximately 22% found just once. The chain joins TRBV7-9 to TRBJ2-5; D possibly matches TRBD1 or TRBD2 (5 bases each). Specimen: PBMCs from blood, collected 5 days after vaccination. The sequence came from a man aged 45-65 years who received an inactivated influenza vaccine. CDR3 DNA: TGTGCCAGCAGCACAAATAGGGGACGGAATCAAGAGACCCAGTACTTC. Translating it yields CASSTNRGRNQETQYF.